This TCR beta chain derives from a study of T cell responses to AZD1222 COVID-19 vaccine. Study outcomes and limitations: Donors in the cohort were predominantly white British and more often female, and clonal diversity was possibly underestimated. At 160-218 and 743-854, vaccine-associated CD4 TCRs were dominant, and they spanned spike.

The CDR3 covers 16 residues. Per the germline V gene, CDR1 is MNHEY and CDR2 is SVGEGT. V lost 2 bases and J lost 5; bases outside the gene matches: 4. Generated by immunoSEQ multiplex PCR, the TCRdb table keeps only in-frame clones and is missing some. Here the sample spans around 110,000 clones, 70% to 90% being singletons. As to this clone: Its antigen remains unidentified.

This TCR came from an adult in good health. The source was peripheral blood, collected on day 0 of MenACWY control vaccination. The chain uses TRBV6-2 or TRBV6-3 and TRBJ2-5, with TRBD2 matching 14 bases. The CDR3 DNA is TGTGCCAGCAGTTACAGGACTAGCGGGGGGTCCGAGACCCAGTACTTC. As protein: CASSYRTSGGSETQYF.